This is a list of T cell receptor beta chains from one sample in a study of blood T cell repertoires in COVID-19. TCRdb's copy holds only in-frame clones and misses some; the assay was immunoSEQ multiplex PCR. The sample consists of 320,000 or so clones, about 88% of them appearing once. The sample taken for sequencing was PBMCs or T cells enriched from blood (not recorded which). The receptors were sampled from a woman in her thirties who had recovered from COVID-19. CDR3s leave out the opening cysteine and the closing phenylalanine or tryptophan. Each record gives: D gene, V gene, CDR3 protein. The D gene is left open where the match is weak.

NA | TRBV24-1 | ATSQGFNTEAF
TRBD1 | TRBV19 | ASSTPGQLLDEQY
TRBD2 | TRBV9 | ASSVVGGGSYNEQF
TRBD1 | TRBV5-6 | ASSPFRGQGASGYT
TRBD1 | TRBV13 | ASSSSGGGTMF
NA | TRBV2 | ASRAGPGREKLF
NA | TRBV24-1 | ATSDLLPGRTGELF
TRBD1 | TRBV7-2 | ASSRPGTGGEAF
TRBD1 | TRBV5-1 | ASSGDSSNQPQH
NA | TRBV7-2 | ASSFGGGLSTDTQY
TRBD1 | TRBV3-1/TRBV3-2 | ASSQDWRGMDRDYGYT
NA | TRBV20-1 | SASPARRNTEAF